This TCR beta chain was recovered during a study of T-cell reconstitution after alpha-beta-depleted transplantation in children. Whole-study results and caveats: T-cell counts and diversity were attributed mostly to newly produced T cells one year after transplant. It was reported that alpha-beta T cells came from several hundred expanded graft clones (about two months after transplant).

This clonotype came up many times. What it recognizes is unknown. Unique molecular identifiers were incorporated into the prepared TCRbeta library. TCRdb reanalysed the PCR reads using MiXCR and keeps one entry per CDR3 protein. The profile shows around 72,000 distinct CDR3 sequences, roughly 4.9% of them singletons. This clonotype was obtained from a boy under two years old who had a stem cell transplant for acute myeloid leukemia, so the T cells may come from the graft donor. The sample here was PBMCs, mostly from graft donor cells, taken 180 days after TCRalphabeta/CD19-depleted stem cell transplant.

In nucleotides, the CDR3 is TGTGCCAGCAGCAAGGACCCCTCCCCCACAAGCTCTGGGGCCAACGTCCTGACTTTC. This encodes CASSKDPSPTSSGANVLTF. The chain employs TRBV21-1 and TRBJ2-6; TRBD1, as called in the table, went unchecked against the DNA. TRBV21-1 is listed as a pseudogene. The length of the CDR3 is 19 residues.